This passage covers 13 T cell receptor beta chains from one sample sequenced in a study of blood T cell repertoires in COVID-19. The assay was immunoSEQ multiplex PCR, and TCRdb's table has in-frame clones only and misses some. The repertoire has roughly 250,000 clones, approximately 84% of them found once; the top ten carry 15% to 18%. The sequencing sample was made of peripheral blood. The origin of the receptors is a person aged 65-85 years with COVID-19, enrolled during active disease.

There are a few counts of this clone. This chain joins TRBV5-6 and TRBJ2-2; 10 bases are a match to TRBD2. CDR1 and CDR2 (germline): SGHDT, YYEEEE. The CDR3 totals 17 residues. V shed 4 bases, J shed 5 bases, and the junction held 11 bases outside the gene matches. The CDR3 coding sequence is TGTGCCAGCAGCCTTCAGAGTCTAGCGGGAGTTACCGGGGAGCTGTTTTTT. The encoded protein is CASSLQSLAGVTGELFF.

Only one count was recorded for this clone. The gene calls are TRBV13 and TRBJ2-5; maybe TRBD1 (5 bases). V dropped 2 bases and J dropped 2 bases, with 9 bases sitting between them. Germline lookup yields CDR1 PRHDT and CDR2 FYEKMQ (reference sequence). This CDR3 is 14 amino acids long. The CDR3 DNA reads TGTGCCAGCAGCTTAAACCAGGGACAAGAGACCCAGTACTTC. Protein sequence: CASSLNQGQETQYF.

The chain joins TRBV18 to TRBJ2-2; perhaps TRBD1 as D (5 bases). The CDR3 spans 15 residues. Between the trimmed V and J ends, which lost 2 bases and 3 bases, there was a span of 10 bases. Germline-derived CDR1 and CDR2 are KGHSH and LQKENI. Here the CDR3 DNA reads TGTGCCAGCTCACCATCAGGGTTGGACACCGGGGAGCTGTTTTTT. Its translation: CASSPSGLDTGELFF.

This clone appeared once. CDR3 DNA: TGTGCCAGCAGCTGGCTCGGGGGACAGGGTAACTATGGCTACACCTTC. It yields the protein CASSWLGGQGNYGYTF. The J gene is TRBJ1-2, the V gene TRBV5-6, with TRBD1 identical over 9 bases. V gave up 3 bases and J gave up 1 base; unmatched junction bases: 7. Germline CDR1 reads SGHDT; CDR2 reads YYEEEE. The CDR3 consists of 16 residues.

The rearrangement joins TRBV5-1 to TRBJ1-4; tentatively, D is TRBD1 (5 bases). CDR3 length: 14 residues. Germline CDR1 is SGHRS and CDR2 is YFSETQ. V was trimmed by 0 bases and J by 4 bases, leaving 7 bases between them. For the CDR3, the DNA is TGCGCCAGCAGCTTGGGCAGGGATAATGAAAAACTGTTTTTT. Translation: CASSLGRDNEKLFF. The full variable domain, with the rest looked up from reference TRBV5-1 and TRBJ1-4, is KAGVTQTPRYLIKTRGQQVTLSCSPISGHRSVSWYQQTPGQGLQFLFEYFSETQRNKGNFPGRFSGRQFSNSRSEMNVSTLELGDSALYLCASSLGRDNEKLFFGSGTQLSVL.

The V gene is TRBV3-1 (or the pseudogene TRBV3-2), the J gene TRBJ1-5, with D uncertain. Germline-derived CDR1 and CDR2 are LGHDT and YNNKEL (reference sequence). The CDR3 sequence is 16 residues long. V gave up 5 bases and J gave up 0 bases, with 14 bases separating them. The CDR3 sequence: CASSSGRENSNQPQHF. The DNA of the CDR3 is TGTGCCAGCAGCAGCGGACGGGAAAATAGCAATCAGCCCCAGCATTTT.

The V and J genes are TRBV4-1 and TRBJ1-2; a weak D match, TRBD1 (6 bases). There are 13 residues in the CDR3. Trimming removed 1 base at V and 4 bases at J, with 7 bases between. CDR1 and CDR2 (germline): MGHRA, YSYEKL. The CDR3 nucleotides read TGCGCCAGCAGCCAAGGGGGGCTCTATGGCTACACCTTC. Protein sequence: CASSQGGLYGYTF.

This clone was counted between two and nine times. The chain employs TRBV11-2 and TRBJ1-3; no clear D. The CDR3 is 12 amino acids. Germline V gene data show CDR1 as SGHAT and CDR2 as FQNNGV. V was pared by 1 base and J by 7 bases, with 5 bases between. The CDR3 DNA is TGTGCCAGCAGCTTAGTTCCGAACACCATATATTTT. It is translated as CASSLVPNTIYF.

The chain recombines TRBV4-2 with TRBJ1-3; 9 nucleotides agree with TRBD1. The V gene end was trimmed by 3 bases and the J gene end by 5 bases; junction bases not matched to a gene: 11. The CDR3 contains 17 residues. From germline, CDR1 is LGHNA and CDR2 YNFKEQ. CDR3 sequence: CASSQPAGTGTRNTIYF. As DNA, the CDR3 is TGTGCCAGCAGCCAGCCCGCCGGGACAGGGACTAGAAACACCATATATTTT.

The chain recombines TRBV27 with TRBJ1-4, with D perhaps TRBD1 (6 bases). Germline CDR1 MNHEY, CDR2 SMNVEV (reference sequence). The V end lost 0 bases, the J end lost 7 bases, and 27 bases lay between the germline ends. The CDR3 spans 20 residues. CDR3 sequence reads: CASSLSIRGSGGVIGEKLFF. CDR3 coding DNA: TGTGCCAGCAGTTTATCGATTAGGGGGAGTGGGGGGGTAATCGGTGAAAAACTGTTTTTT.

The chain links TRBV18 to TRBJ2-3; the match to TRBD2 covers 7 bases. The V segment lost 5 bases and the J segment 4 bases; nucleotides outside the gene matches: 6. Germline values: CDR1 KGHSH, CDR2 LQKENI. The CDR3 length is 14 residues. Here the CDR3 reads CASSEWEGADTQYF. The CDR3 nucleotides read TGTGCCAGCTCAGAATGGGAGGGCGCAGATACGCAGTATTTT.

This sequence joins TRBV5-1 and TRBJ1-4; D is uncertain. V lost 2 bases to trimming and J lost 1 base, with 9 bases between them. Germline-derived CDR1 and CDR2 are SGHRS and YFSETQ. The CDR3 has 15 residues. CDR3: CASSLDGRTNEKLFF. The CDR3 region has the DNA TGCGCCAGCAGCTTAGACGGGAGAACTAATGAAAAACTGTTTTTT.

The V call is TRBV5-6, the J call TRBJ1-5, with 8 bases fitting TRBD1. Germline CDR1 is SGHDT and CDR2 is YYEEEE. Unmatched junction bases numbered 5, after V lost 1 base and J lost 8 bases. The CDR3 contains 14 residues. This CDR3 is CASSLFRGPEPQHF. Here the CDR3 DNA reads TGTGCCAGCAGCTTGTTCAGGGGGCCGGAGCCCCAGCATTTT.